This is a list of T cell receptor beta chains from one sample in a study of cytomegalovirus exposure and HLA in healthy donors. Sequencing used immunoSEQ multiplex PCR; TCRdb keeps in-frame clones, though not all of them. The sample records roughly 170,000 clones, around 78% being singletons. The sequenced material came from PBMCs. The source of these receptors is a female donor in good health and CMV-seronegative. Each CDR3 is given with its conserved first and last residue. The order of the fields is clone size, V gene, D gene, J gene, CDR3 DNA, CDR3 protein. The D gene is left open where the match is weak. Rows give clone size only sometimes, using once, few, many, or a class for an expanded clone.

>.|TRBV6-1|.|TRBJ1-5
TGTGCCAGCAGTGTGGGGACACTCAGCAATCAGCCCCAGCATTTT
CASSVGTLSNQPQHF
>.|TRBV7-9|.|TRBJ1-1
TGTGCCAGCAGCTTATTGAGCCCCGGGAGGACTGAAGCTTTCTTT
CASSLLSPGRTEAFF
>.|TRBV10-3|TRBD2|TRBJ2-2
TGTGCCATCAAGGTCTCCGGGACTAGCGGTAACACCGGGGAGCTGTTTTTT
CAIKVSGTSGNTGELFF
>.|TRBV4-2|.|TRBJ2-5
TGTACCAGCAGCCAAGATCACCTGGAGACGCAAGAGACCCAGTACTTC
CTSSQDHLETQETQYF
>.|TRBV19|TRBD2|TRBJ2-1
TGTGCCAGTAGGCATTGGGAGGGGCCCTACAATGAGCAGTTCTTC
CASRHWEGPYNEQFF
>.|TRBV7-2|.|TRBJ1-1
TGTGCCAGCAGCTTGGACAGTTACACTGAAGCTTTCTTT
CASSLDSYTEAFF
>once|TRBV19|TRBD1|TRBJ2-7
TGTGCCACATCCCGGGACAGGGGGAACGAGCAGTACTTC
CATSRDRGNEQYF
>.|TRBV5-4|.|TRBJ2-3
TGTGCCAGCAGCTTGGTGGGCGGGTCTTGGGATACGCAGTATTTT
CASSLVGGSWDTQYF
>.|TRBV7-8|TRBD2|TRBJ2-1
TGTGCCAGCAGCTTAGCCGGGACTAGCGGGAGAGACCAGCAGTTCTTC
CASSLAGTSGRDQQFF
>.|TRBV5-5|.|TRBJ2-3
TGTGCCAGCAGCCGTCAATCGGATCCCGGGGATACGCAGTATTTT
CASSRQSDPGDTQYF
>.|TRBV10-3|TRBD1|TRBJ1-5
TGTGCCAGCGGCGGGACAGTTAGCAATCAGCCCCAGCATTTT
CASGGTVSNQPQHF
>.|TRBV7-3|TRBD1|TRBJ2-1
TGTGCCAGCAGCCCCGGTACCGGGACAGGGGGATACAATGAGCAGTTCTTC
CASSPGTGTGGYNEQFF
>.|TRBV19|TRBD1|TRBJ1-2
TGTGCCAGTAGTACAAACCGGGACAGAGCTAACTATGGCTACACCTTC
CASSTNRDRANYGYTF
>.|TRBV10-3|.|TRBJ2-7
TGTGCCATCAGTGACACGGGGAGGGGGTACGAGCAGTACTTC
CAISDTGRGYEQYF
>few|TRBV18|.|TRBJ1-4
TGTGCCAGCTCACCGCGGGGGACTAATGAAAAACTGTTTTTT
CASSPRGTNEKLFF
>few|TRBV28|.|TRBJ2-2
TGTGCCAGCAGACTGACCGGGGAGCTGTTTTTT
CASRLTGELFF
>few|TRBV6-1|.|TRBJ1-2
TGTGCCAGCAGTGAAGAGGGGGGGGTACCTGGGCATGGCTACACCTTC
CASSEEGGVPGHGYTF
>once|TRBV27|TRBD1|TRBJ2-2
TGTGCCAGCAGATTTTCATCGAGACAGGGGGCGGTCGGGGAGCTGTTTTTT
CASRFSSRQGAVGELFF
>.|TRBV19|.|TRBJ1-3
TGTGCCAGTAGACTGGACAGTCTGGACTCTGGAAACACCATATATTTT
CASRLDSLDSGNTIYF
>.|TRBV5-8|.|TRBJ1-2
TGTGCCAGCAGCTTTTCGGCGACAACGAGGGATGGCTACACCTTC
CASSFSATTRDGYTF
>.|TRBV7-9|.|TRBJ2-6
TGTGCCAGCAGCTTAGCTAGCCGAAGCTCTGGGGCCAACGTCCTGACTTTC
CASSLASRSSGANVLTF
>.|TRBV11-2|TRBD1|TRBJ1-2
TGTGCCAGCAGCTTAAGGGGACAGGATAACTATGGCTACACCTTC
CASSLRGQDNYGYTF
>.|TRBV7-2|.|TRBJ1-2
TGTGCCAGCAGCTTAGCGTCCGAGAACTATGGCTACACCTTC
CASSLASENYGYTF
>.|TRBV28|TRBD1|TRBJ1-4
TGTGCCACGAAGACAGGGGGCACAGCTAATGAAAAACTGTTTTTT
CATKTGGTANEKLFF
>once|TRBV4-3|.|TRBJ2-7
TGCGCCAGCAGCTACAGCCCGGGGTCCGAGCAGTACTTC
CASSYSPGSEQYF
>.|TRBV5-1|TRBD2|TRBJ2-7
TGCGCCAGCAGCTTGGAACTTGGCGGGAGTTTCAACGAGCAGTACTTC
CASSLELGGSFNEQYF
>.|TRBV4-3|.|TRBJ1-2
TGCGCCAGTCAGGGAATCCATGGCTACACCTTC
CASQGIHGYTF
>.|TRBV2|TRBD2|TRBJ2-4
TGTGCCAGCAGGAACCGGCGGGAGGGTCCTTACTTC
CASRNRREGPYF
>.|TRBV27|TRBD1|TRBJ1-2
TGTGCCAGCAGTCACTCGGGACAGGAGTCCGGCTACACCTTC
CASSHSGQESGYTF
>.|TRBV7-6|TRBD1|TRBJ1-2
TGTGCCAGCAGCCCCGGGACAGGTGGCTATGGCTACACCTTC
CASSPGTGGYGYTF
>.|TRBV5-4|.|TRBJ2-7
TGTGCCAGCAGCTTGGCCCCAAACATCTACGAGCAGTACTTC
CASSLAPNIYEQYF
>.|TRBV4-3|TRBD1|TRBJ1-2
TGCGCCAGCAGCCAAGATCTGGACAGGTTCTATGGCTACACCTTC
CASSQDLDRFYGYTF
>.|TRBV12-5|TRBD1|TRBJ2-2
TGTGCCAGCGACCAGGGGGTCGGCGGGGAGCTGTTTTTT
CASDQGVGGELFF
>.|TRBV4-3|.|TRBJ2-1
TGCGCCAGCAGCCCCGAGCCGTACAATGAGCAGTTCTTC
CASSPEPYNEQFF
>.|TRBV14|TRBD2|TRBJ2-3
TGTGCCAGCAGCCGACAGCGGGGGGTTTACACAGATACGCAGTATTTT
CASSRQRGVYTDTQYF
>.|TRBV7-8|.|TRBJ1-4
TGTGCCAGCAGCTTAGCCCCGAATGAAAAACTGTTTTTT
CASSLAPNEKLFF
>.|TRBV29-1|TRBD1|TRBJ2-3
TGCAGCGTTGCTTCGGGACAGAGCACAGATACGCAGTATTTT
CSVASGQSTDTQYF
>.|TRBV30|.|TRBJ2-7
TGTGCCTTCAGCGAGTGGGACGGGGGTTCCTACGAGCAGTACTTC
CAFSEWDGGSYEQYF
>.|TRBV30|TRBD1|TRBJ2-4
TGTGCCGGAGGACAGGGGAACATTCAGTACTTC
CAGGQGNIQYF
>once|TRBV4-1|.|TRBJ2-7
TGCGCCAGCAGCCATCTCCCGGGATTCGCCTACGAGCAGTACTTC
CASSHLPGFAYEQYF
>.|TRBV10-3|.|TRBJ2-6
TGTGCCGTCAGCAAAAGGAGTGTAGTTGGGGCCAACGTCCTGACTTTC
CAVSKRSVVGANVLTF
>.|TRBV30|TRBD1|TRBJ2-4
TGTGCCTGGAGTGTAAACAGGGGGAACATTCAGTACTTC
CAWSVNRGNIQYF
>.|TRBV10-3|.|TRBJ1-1
TGTGCCATCAGTGCCCGGGACACGAACACTGAAGCTTTCTTT
CAISARDTNTEAFF
>few|TRBV6-6|TRBD1|TRBJ1-3
TGTGCCAGCAGTTTTCCGGGACAGATGAACACCATATATTTT
CASSFPGQMNTIYF
>.|TRBV23-1|.|TRBJ2-5
TGCGCCAGCAGTCTAAACAGGGAGAAAGAGACCCAGTACTTC
CASSLNREKETQYF
>.|TRBV9|.|TRBJ1-2
TGTGCCAGCAGCCCCCAACTGGACATCGGCTACACCTTC
CASSPQLDIGYTF
>.|TRBV6-6|TRBD2|TRBJ2-7
TGTGCCAGCAGGGCTAGCGGGGGGTTGTACGAGCAGTACTTC
CASRASGGLYEQYF
>once|TRBV7-9|TRBD1|TRBJ2-1
TGTGCCAGCAGCATAGACAGGGGCTCCTACAATGAGCAGTTCTTC
CASSIDRGSYNEQFF
>.|TRBV5-8|.|TRBJ1-6
TGTGCCAGCACCCCCTTCTCGAGAGTATCACCCCTCCACTTT
CASTPFSRVSPLHF
>few|TRBV9|.|TRBJ1-1
TGTGCCAGCAGCCGCCCATCAGGGCCAACTGAAGCTTTCTTT
CASSRPSGPTEAFF
>.|TRBV15|.|TRBJ2-5
TGTGCCACCAGCGAGGAGGACAGAGTTTATGCGCAGTACTTC
CATSEEDRVYAQYF
>.|TRBV19|.|TRBJ1-5
TGTGCCACCAAAACCCGACTGAACAATCAGCCCCAGCATTTT
CATKTRLNNQPQHF
>.|TRBV9|TRBD2|TRBJ2-2
TGTGCCAGCAGCGTAGGGGGGGGCACCGGGGAGCTGTTTTTT
CASSVGGGTGELFF
>few|TRBV5-4|TRBD2|TRBJ2-5
TGTGCCAGCAGCTCGCATACTAGCGGGGAGACCCAGTACTTC
CASSSHTSGETQYF
>.|TRBV6-5|.|TRBJ1-1
TGTGCCAGCAGTTACTCCGACTTACTCACTGAAGCTTTCTTT
CASSYSDLLTEAFF
>.|TRBV6-1|.|TRBJ1-1
TGTGCCAGCAGCAGCCTAGGGAACACTGAAGCTTTCTTT
CASSSLGNTEAFF
>few|TRBV19|.|TRBJ1-2
TGTGCCAGTAGTATAGAACAGAGCTATGGCTACACCTTC
CASSIEQSYGYTF